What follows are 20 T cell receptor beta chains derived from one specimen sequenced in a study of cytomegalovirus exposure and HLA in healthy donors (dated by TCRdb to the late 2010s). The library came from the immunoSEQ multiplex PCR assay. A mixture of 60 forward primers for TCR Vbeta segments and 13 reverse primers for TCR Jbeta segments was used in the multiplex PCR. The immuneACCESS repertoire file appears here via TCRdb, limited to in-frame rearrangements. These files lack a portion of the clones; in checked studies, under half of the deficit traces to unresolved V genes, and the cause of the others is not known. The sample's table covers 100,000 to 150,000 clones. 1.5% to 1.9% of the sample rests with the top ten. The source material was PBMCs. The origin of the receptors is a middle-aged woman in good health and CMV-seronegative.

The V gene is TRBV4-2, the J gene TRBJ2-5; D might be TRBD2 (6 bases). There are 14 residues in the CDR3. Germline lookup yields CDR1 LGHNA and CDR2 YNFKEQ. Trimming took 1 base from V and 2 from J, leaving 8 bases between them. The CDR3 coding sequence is TGTGCCAGCAGCCAAGTGGGGGGACAAGAGACCCAGTACTTC. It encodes CASSQVGGQETQYF.

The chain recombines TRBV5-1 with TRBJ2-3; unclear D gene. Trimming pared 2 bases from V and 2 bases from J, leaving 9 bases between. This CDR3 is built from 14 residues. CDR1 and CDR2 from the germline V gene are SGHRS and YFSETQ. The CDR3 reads CASSFGGSTDTQYF. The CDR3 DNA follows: TGCGCCAGCAGCTTTGGCGGATCCACAGATACGCAGTATTTT. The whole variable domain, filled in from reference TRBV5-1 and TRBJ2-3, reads KAGVTQTPRYLIKTRGQQVTLSCSPISGHRSVSWYQQTPGQGLQFLFEYFSETQRNKGNFPGRFSGRQFSNSRSEMNVSTLELGDSALYLCASSFGGSTDTQYFGPGTRLTVL.

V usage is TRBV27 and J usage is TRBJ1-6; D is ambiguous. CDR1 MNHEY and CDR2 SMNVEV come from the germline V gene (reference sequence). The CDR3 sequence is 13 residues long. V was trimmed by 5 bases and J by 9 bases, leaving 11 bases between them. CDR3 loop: CASSLEDRSPLHF. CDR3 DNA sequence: TGTGCCAGCAGTCTAGAGGATCGTTCACCCCTCCACTTT.

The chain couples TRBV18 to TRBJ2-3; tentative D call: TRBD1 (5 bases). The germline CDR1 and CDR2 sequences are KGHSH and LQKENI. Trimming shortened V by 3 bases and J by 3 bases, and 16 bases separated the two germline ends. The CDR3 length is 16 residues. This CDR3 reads CASSPPGPIGTDTQYF. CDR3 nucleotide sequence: TGTGCCAGCTCACCCCCAGGGCCAATTGGAACAGATACGCAGTATTTT.

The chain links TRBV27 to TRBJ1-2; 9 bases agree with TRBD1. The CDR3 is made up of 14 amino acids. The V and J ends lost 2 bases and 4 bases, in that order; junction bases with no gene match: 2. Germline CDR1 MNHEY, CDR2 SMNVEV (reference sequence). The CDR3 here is CASSLVDRGYGYTF. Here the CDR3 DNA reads TGTGCCAGCAGTTTAGTGGACAGGGGCTATGGCTACACCTTC.

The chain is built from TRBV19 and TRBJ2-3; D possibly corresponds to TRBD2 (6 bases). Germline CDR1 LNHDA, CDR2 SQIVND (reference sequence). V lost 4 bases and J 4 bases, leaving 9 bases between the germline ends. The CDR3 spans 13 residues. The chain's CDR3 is CASSRREADTQYF. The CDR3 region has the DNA TGTGCCAGTAGTAGGAGGGAGGCAGATACGCAGTATTTT.

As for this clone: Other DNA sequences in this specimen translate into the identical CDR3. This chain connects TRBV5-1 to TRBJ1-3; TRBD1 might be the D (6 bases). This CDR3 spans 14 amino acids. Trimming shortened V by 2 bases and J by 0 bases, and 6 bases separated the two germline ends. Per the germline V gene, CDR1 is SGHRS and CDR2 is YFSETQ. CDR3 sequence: CASSLQGSGNTIYF. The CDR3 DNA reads TGCGCCAGCAGCTTACAGGGCTCTGGAAACACCATATATTTT.

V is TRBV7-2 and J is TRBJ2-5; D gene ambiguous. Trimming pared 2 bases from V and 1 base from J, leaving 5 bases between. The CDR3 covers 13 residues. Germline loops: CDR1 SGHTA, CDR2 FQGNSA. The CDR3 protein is CASSLSFQETQYF. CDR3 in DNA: TGTGCCAGCAGCTTAAGCTTCCAAGAGACCCAGTACTTC.

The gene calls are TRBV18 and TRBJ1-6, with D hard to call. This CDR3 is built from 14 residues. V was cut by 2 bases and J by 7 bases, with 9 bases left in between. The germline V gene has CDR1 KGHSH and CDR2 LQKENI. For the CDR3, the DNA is TGTGCCAGCTCACCAGAGGGCGGAAATTCACCCCTCCACTTT. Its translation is CASSPEGGNSPLHF.

The CDR3 reads CASSYNGGQMNTEAFF. The CDR3 DNA reads TGCGCCAGCAGTTATAACGGGGGACAGATGAACACTGAAGCTTTCTTT. The rearrangement links TRBV5-1 to TRBJ1-1, with 7 bases fitting TRBD1. The germline V gene encodes CDR1 SGHRS and CDR2 YFSETQ. Trimming took 5 bases from V and 0 from J; bases not matched to a gene: 10. This CDR3 is 16 amino acids long.

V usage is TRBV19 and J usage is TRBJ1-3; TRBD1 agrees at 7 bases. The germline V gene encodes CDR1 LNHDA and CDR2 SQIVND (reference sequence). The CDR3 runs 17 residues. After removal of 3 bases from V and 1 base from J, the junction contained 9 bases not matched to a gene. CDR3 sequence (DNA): TGTGCCAGTAGTATTAAGGTGACAGGGAGGTCTGGAAACACCATATATTTT. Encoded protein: CASSIKVTGRSGNTIYF.

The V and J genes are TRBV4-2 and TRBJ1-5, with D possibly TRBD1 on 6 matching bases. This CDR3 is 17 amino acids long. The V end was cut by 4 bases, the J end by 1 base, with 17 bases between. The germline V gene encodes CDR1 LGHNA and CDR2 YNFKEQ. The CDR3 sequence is CASSPLDSGQSNQPQHF. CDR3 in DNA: TGTGCCAGCAGCCCACTTGACAGTGGACAGAGCAATCAGCCCCAGCATTTT.

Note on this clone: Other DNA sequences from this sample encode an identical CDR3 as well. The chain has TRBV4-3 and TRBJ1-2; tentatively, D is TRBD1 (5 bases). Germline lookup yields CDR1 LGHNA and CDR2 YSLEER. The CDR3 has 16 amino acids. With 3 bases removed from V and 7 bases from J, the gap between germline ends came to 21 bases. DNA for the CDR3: TGCGCCAGCAGCCAGGGAAGGGGAGGCTATCCCGGTGGCTACACCTTC. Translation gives CASSQGRGGYPGGYTF.

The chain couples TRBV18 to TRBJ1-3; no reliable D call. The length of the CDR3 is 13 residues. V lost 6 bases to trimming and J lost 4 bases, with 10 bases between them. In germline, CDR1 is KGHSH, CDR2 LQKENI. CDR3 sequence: CASSLEAGNTIYF. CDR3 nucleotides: TGTGCCAGCTCCCTTGAGGCCGGAAACACCATATATTTT.

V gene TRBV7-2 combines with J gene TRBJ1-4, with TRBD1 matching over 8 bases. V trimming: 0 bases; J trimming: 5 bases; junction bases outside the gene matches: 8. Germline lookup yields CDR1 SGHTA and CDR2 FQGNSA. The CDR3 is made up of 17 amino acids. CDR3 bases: TGTGCCAGCAGCTTAGCGGCAGGGGGCAATCGGAATGAAAAACTGTTTTTT. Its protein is CASSLAAGGNRNEKLFF.

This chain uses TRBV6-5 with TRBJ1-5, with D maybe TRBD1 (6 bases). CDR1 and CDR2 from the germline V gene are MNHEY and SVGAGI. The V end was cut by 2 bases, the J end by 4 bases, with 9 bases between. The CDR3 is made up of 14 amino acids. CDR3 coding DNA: TGTGCCAGCAGTTACAACAGGGAAAATCAGCCCCAGCATTTT. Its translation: CASSYNRENQPQHF.

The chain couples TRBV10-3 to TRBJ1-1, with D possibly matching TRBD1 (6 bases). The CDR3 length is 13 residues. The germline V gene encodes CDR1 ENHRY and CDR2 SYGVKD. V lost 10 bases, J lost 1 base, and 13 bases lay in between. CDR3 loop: CATRGTSNTEAFF. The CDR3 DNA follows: TGTGCCACCCGAGGGACATCGAACACTGAAGCTTTCTTT.

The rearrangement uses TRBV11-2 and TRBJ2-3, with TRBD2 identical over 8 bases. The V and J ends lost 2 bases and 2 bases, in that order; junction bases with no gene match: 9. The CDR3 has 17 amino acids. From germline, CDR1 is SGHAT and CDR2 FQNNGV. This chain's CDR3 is CASSLRTRGAVTDTQYF. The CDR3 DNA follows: TGTGCCAGCAGCTTACGTACGCGGGGGGCGGTCACAGATACGCAGTATTTT.

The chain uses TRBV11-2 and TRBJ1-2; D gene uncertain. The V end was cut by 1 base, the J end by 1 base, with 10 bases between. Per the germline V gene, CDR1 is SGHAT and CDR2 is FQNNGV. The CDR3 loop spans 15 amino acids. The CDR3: CASSLVARFNYGYTF. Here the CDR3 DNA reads TGTGCCAGCAGCTTAGTGGCACGTTTTAACTATGGCTACACCTTC.

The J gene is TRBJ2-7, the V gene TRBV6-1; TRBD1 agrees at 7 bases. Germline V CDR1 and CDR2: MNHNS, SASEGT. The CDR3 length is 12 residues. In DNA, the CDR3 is TGTGCCAGCTCGGGACAGCCCTACGGGCAGTACGTC. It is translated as CASSGQPYGQYV.